This TCR beta chain came from a study of cytomegalovirus exposure and HLA in healthy donors. It was with 60 Vbeta and 13 Jbeta primers that the PCR ran. Profiled with immunoSEQ multiplex PCR; TCRdb holds only in-frame clones, not every one. Of fewer than 150,000 clones in the sample, approximately 62% were seen once. The V end was cut by 2 bases, the J end by 2 bases, with 4 bases between. The germline CDR1 and CDR2 sequences are MDHEN and SYDVKM. The length of the CDR3 is 12 residues. This clonotype was obtained from a human donor in good health. The genes are TRBV28 and TRBJ2-7, with D unclear. The sample comprised PBMCs. CDR3 loop: CASSLIAYEQYF. CDR3 nucleotides: TGTGCCAGCAGTTTAATCGCCTACGAGCAGTACTTC.